This paragraph covers one T cell receptor (beta chain) sequence. The target antigen is unknown. The data were taken from a study of shared clonotypes between healthy human individuals. For the study at large: CD8 memory received one plate per donor, CD8 naive two, CD4 memory three and CD4 naive three.

Trimming at V came to 4 bases and at J to 3 bases, leaving 4 bases not matched to a gene. This CDR3 is built from 15 residues. In germline, CDR1 is SGHTA, CDR2 FQGNSA. Findings of the study overall: Across subsets, estimated richness was generally greater for naive than for memory populations. Among several donors, around 5% of naive CD4 clonotypes were found in common.

Profiling relied on immunoSEQ multiplex PCR, and the TCRdb table lists in-frame clones only, not all of them. The repertoire includes 2 million to 2.5 million clones, approximately 94% of them detected once, and roughly 0.13% sits in the top ten. The specimen was naive CD4+ T cells sorted from blood. Subset noted: CD45RA+ positively selected. The chain has TRBV7-2 and TRBJ1-3; 9 bases are shared with TRBD1. This TCR was recovered from a man between 18 and 35 years old in good health. For the CDR3, the DNA is TGTGCCAGCAGCTCGGACAGGGGATTTGGAAACACCATATATTTT. Translated, it gives CASSSDRGFGNTIYF.